The next 18 T cell receptor beta chains were all read from a single sample in a study of cytomegalovirus exposure and HLA in healthy donors (dated by TCRdb to the late 2010s). Libraries came from the immunoSEQ multiplex PCR assay. The multiplex PCR relied on a mix of 60 forward primers for TCR Vbeta segments and 13 reverse primers for TCR Jbeta segments. Held by TCRdb, this immuneACCESS table contains in-frame sequences only and omits some clones. Under half of the omission traces to an unresolved V gene where checked; the cause of the rest is unknown. In this sample's table one finds more than 200,000 clones. Of the sample, roughly 0.89% is held by the ten largest clones. The sequencing input was PBMCs. Receptors originate from a woman aged 30 to 39 in good health and CMV-seropositive.

The chain combines TRBV5-6 with TRBJ2-5; no definite D call. V was pared by 0 bases and J by 4 bases, with 7 bases between. The CDR3 is 13 amino acids. Per germline, CDR1 SGHDT and CDR2 YYEEEE. CDR3 protein: CASSLERLETQYF. The CDR3 bases are TGTGCCAGCAGCTTGGAACGGTTAGAGACCCAGTACTTC. Full variable domain (outside the CDR3, taken from reference TRBV5-6 and TRBJ2-5): DAGVTQSPTHLIKTRGQQVTLRCSPKSGHDTVSWYQQALGQGPQFIFQYYEEEERQRGNFPDRFSGHQFPNYSSELNVNALLLGDSALYLCASSLERLETQYFGPGTRLLVL.

The V and J genes are TRBV5-4 and TRBJ2-3; D not certain. The CDR3 length is 12 residues. V lost 0 bases and J lost 6, with 5 bases in between. Germline V lookup: CDR1 SGHNT, CDR2 YYREEE (reference sequence). For the CDR3, the DNA is TGTGCCAGCAGCTTGGATCGGGATACGCAGTATTTT. Translation gives CASSLDRDTQYF.

This chain connects TRBV5-1 to TRBJ1-1, with 8 bases matching TRBD1. This CDR3 has 14 residues. The J segment lost 4 bases and the V segment lost 2 bases, leaving 4 bases of the junction unmatched. The V gene's germline CDR1 is SGHRS and CDR2 YFSETQ. CDR3 loop: CASSFGQGGTEAFF. CDR3 bases: TGCGCCAGCAGCTTTGGACAGGGTGGCACTGAAGCTTTCTTT.

The rearrangement links TRBV10-1 to TRBJ2-5; TRBD1 aligns across 7 bases. Trimming took 6 bases from V and 2 from J; bases not matched to a gene: 3. Germline V CDR1 and CDR2: WNHNN, SYGVQD (reference sequence). This CDR3 is 13 amino acids long. CDR3 sequence (DNA): TGCGCCAGCAGCCCCAGGGGGCAAGAGACCCAGTACTTC. Protein sequence: CASSPRGQETQYF.

The rearrangement uses TRBV5-1 and TRBJ2-5; D is possibly TRBD1 (6 bases). The J call is uncertain, as TRBJ2-7 better fits the DNA end. The CDR3 is 17 amino acids. Germline V gives CDR1 SGHRS, CDR2 YFSETQ. CDR3 in DNA: TGCGCCAGCAGCTTGGGGGTACAGGGCTATAGCTCCTACGAGCAGTACTTC. Its protein is CASSLGVQGYSSYEQYF.

The chain employs TRBV28 and TRBJ2-1; the D is unclear. Germline values: CDR1 MDHEN, CDR2 SYDVKM. The V end lost 7 bases, the J end lost 0 bases, and 16 bases lay between the germline ends. This CDR3 region has 16 residues. The CDR3 DNA reads TGTGCCAGCACCTCGCCCGGTTCTAGCTCCTACAATGAGCAGTTCTTC. Translated, it gives CASTSPGSSSYNEQFF.

The chain couples TRBV28 to TRBJ2-1, with 11 bases matching TRBD2. The CDR3 spans 16 residues. Germline V lookup: CDR1 MDHEN, CDR2 SYDVKM. Trimming removed 8 bases from V and 0 bases from J; junction bases left unmatched: 6. The CDR3 sequence is CASPKGLADSYNEQFF. The CDR3 coding sequence is TGTGCCAGCCCGAAGGGACTAGCGGACTCCTACAATGAGCAGTTCTTC.

The chain carries TRBV28 and TRBJ2-7; TRBD2 agrees at 9 bases. Germline-derived CDR1 and CDR2 are MDHEN and SYDVKM. The CDR3 runs 16 residues. J lost 3 bases, V lost 5 bases, and 11 bases had no gene match. This CDR3 is CASSLSRAGGNYEQYF. The CDR3 nucleotides are TGTGCCAGCAGTCTTTCCCGGGCGGGAGGGAACTACGAGCAGTACTTC. Using reference TRBV28 and TRBJ2-7 for the parts outside the CDR3, the full variable domain is DVKVTQSSRYLVKRTGEKVFLECVQDMDHENMFWYRQDPGLGLRLIYFSYDVKMKEKGDIPEGYSVSREKKERFSLILESASTNQTSMYLCASSLSRAGGNYEQYFGPGTRLTVT.

V usage is TRBV28 and J usage is TRBJ2-1; D gene uncertain. Between the trimmed V and J ends, which lost 6 bases and 0 bases, there was a span of 9 bases. The CDR3 is 14 residues long. Germline-derived CDR1 and CDR2 are MDHEN and SYDVKM. CDR3 sequence (DNA): TGTGCCAGCAGCAAGAGGAGCTCCTACAATGAGCAGTTCTTC. This sequence encodes CASSKRSSYNEQFF.

Comment on this clone: The same CDR3 arises from other DNA sequences in this sample as well. V is TRBV5-1 and J is TRBJ2-7; weak D call: TRBD2 (6 bases). The CDR3 consists of 13 residues. Germline loops: CDR1 SGHRS, CDR2 YFSETQ. Trimming took 1 base from V and 5 from J, leaving 10 bases between them. CDR3 amino acids: CASSLRLDHEQYF. The CDR3 coding sequence is TGCGCCAGCAGCTTGAGACTAGACCACGAGCAGTACTTC.

The chain employs TRBV15 and TRBJ1-4; 8 bases map to TRBD1. Per germline, CDR1 LNHNV and CDR2 YYDKDF (reference sequence). J gave up 6 bases and V 1 base, and 7 bases lay outside the gene matches. The length of the CDR3 is 16 residues. The chain's CDR3 is CATSRGQTGEYEKLFF. Here the CDR3 DNA reads TGTGCCACCAGCAGAGGGCAGACAGGGGAGTATGAAAAACTGTTTTTT.

V usage is TRBV4-1 and J usage is TRBJ2-2; D remains ambiguous. Germline assignment: CDR1 MGHRA and CDR2 YSYEKL. Trimming removed 3 bases from V and 5 bases from J, with 16 bases in between. The CDR3 consists of 16 residues. The CDR3 bases are TGCGCCAGCAGCCACCGCAGGCCCACATATACCGGGGAGCTGTTTTTT. Residues: CASSHRRPTYTGELFF.

The rearrangement joins TRBV18 to TRBJ1-6, with D maybe TRBD1 (5 bases). This CDR3 spans 19 amino acids. Germline V CDR1 and CDR2: KGHSH, LQKENI. V lost 3 bases and J 7 bases, leaving 25 bases between the germline ends. The CDR3 reads CASSPYIAGRASRNSPLHF. CDR3 sequence (DNA): TGTGCCAGCTCACCTTACATAGCGGGCAGGGCCTCCAGGAATTCACCCCTCCACTTT.

The chain combines TRBV5-1 with TRBJ1-2, with TRBD1 matching 7 bases. The V segment lost 2 bases and the J segment 3 bases; nucleotides outside the gene matches: 4. This CDR3 region has 14 residues. Germline V gives CDR1 SGHRS, CDR2 YFSETQ. The CDR3 region is CASSFSGGDYGYTF. The CDR3 DNA reads TGCGCCAGCAGCTTTTCAGGGGGAGACTATGGCTACACCTTC.

The chain combines TRBV19 with TRBJ2-7; 10 bases are shared with TRBD1. V lost 5 bases, J lost 4 bases, and 11 bases stayed unmatched. Germline V gene sequence: CDR1 LNHDA, CDR2 SQIVND (reference sequence). This CDR3 has 16 amino acids. CDR3 protein: CASSDGPGTGAYEQYF. The CDR3 bases are TGTGCCAGTAGTGATGGGCCCGGGACAGGGGCGTACGAGCAGTACTTC.

The genes are TRBV19 and TRBJ2-1; 10 bases match TRBD2. The ends lost 1 base at V and 2 bases at J; junction bases unmatched: 5. CDR1 and CDR2 from the germline V gene are LNHDA and SQIVND (reference sequence). This CDR3 has 17 residues. The CDR3 here is CASSIARSGGPYNEQFF. CDR3 bases: TGTGCCAGTAGTATAGCCCGTAGCGGGGGGCCCTACAATGAGCAGTTCTTC.

The rearrangement joins TRBV6-5 to TRBJ1-2, with D possibly TRBD1 on 6 matching bases. CDR1 and CDR2 (germline): MNHEY, SVGAGI. The V and J ends lost 2 bases and 5 bases respectively, with 18 bases between them. The CDR3 has 16 amino acids. The CDR3 here is CASSYDRTAFTYGYTF. The CDR3 DNA reads as TGTGCCAGCAGTTACGATCGGACAGCTTTTACTTATGGCTACACCTTC.

The J gene is TRBJ1-4, the V gene TRBV18; D is perhaps TRBD1 (6 bases). The CDR3 extends over 17 amino acids. The germline V gene has CDR1 KGHSH and CDR2 LQKENI. Trimming removed 5 bases at V and 3 bases at J, with 19 bases between. The DNA for the CDR3 is TGTGCCAGCTCAGCAAATACGTTACAGGGTGCTAATGAAAAACTGTTTTTT. Amino acids: CASSANTLQGANEKLFF.